Presented here are 22 T cell receptor beta chains from one specimen sequenced in a study of T cell responses to AZD1222 COVID-19 vaccine (dated by TCRdb to the early 2020s). The protocol used for the library was the immunoSEQ multiplex PCR assay. TCRdb obtained this table from immuneACCESS and retained in-frame rearrangements with V and J assigned. These tables miss some clones; where compared with another copy, unresolved V genes account for less than half of the shortfall, and the remainder is unexplained. This sample is represented by about 170,000 clones; 87% of them were singletons. Jointly, the top ten make up less than 1.3% of the sample. The sample's time point label is to be understood as: about 28 days (+/-7) after the second vaccine dose. The sample in question was peripheral blood, obtained 28 days after the second AZD1222 dose. The origin of the receptors is an adult who received the AZD1222 COVID-19 vaccine.

The genes are TRBV7-6 and TRBJ1-5; D remains unclear. This CDR3 spans 14 amino acids. Germline CDR1 and CDR2: SGHVS and FNYEAQ. V dropped 0 bases and J dropped 1 base, with 4 bases sitting between them. The CDR3 sequence is CASSLAGSNQPQHF. The DNA of the CDR3 is TGTGCCAGCAGCTTAGCGGGAAGCAATCAGCCCCAGCATTTT.

The chain combines TRBV7-7 with TRBJ1-1; D call uncertain. The V gene's germline CDR1 is SSHAT and CDR2 FNYEAQ (reference sequence). This CDR3 is 13 amino acids long. V lost 1 base and J 0 bases, leaving 3 bases between the germline ends. CDR3 residues: CASSLEMNTEAFF. DNA of the CDR3: TGTGCCAGCAGCTTAGAAATGAACACTGAAGCTTTCTTT.

The sample holds a few counts of this clone. This chain uses TRBV6-1 with TRBJ1-5; D gene ambiguous. The V gene's germline CDR1 is MNHNS and CDR2 SASEGT. The CDR3 spans 17 residues. V was shortened by 1 base and J by 0 bases, with 13 bases between the two germline ends. Here the CDR3 reads CASSEEVTNYSNQPQHF. The CDR3 nucleotides are TGTGCCAGCAGTGAAGAGGTAACGAATTATAGCAATCAGCCCCAGCATTTT.

The rearrangement links TRBV30 to TRBJ1-6; 8 nucleotides align to TRBD1. The CDR3 consists of 13 residues. After removal of 7 bases from V and 5 bases from J, the junction contained 4 bases not matched to a gene. The germline V gene encodes CDR1 GTSNPN and CDR2 SVGIG (reference sequence). CDR3 bases: TGTGCCTACGGACAGGGTAATAATTCACCCCTCCACTTT. Encoded protein: CAYGQGNNSPLHF.

This clone was observed once. J is TRBJ2-7 and V is TRBV10-1, with D uncertain. With 2 bases removed from V and 5 bases from J, the gap between germline ends came to 10 bases. CDR3 size: 13 residues. Looked up from germline, CDR1 is WNHNN and CDR2 is SYGVQD (reference sequence). The DNA for the CDR3 is TGCGCCAGCAGTGAGCGCGGCCAGGACGAGCAGTACTTC. It specifies CASSERGQDEQYF.

This clone showed up just a few times. The chain recombines TRBV6-4 with TRBJ1-5; tentatively, D is TRBD1 (5 bases). Germline V lookup: CDR1 MRHNA, CDR2 SNTAGT. The ends were cut back, 6 bases at V and 1 base at J, with 16 bases in the middle. The CDR3 extends over 16 amino acids. In DNA form, the CDR3 reads TGTGCCAGCAGCCCCTGGCCGACAGCCAGCAATCAGCCCCAGCATTTT. This translates into CASSPWPTASNQPQHF.

This clone is a singleton in its sample. The V gene is TRBV3-1 (or the pseudogene TRBV3-2), the J gene TRBJ1-3, with D possibly matching TRBD1 (6 bases). The length of the CDR3 is 13 residues. CDR1 is LGHDT and CDR2 is YNNKEL in the germline V gene (reference sequence). Deletions cut 7 bases from V and 4 bases from J, with 11 bases between. The CDR3: CASNTGSGNTIYF. The CDR3 nucleotides are TGTGCCAGCAATACAGGGTCCGGAAACACCATATATTTT.

V and J are TRBV12-5 and TRBJ1-1; a weak D match, TRBD1 (5 bases). V was trimmed by 5 bases and J by 1 base, leaving 14 bases between them. The CDR3 extends over 15 amino acids. Germline V gene sequence: CDR1 LGHNT, CDR2 FRNRAP. CDR3 in DNA: TGTGCTAGTGGTAACACGGGACTCTCGAACACTGAAGCTTTCTTT. This gives the protein CASGNTGLSNTEAFF.

The V call is TRBV7-2, the J call TRBJ2-7; D assignment may be TRBD1 or TRBD2 (5 bases each). CDR1 SGHTA and CDR2 FQGNSA come from the germline V gene. V dropped 3 bases and J dropped 3 bases, with 12 bases sitting between them. The CDR3 consists of 14 residues. In DNA, the CDR3 is TGTGCCAGCAGCTTCGGGGCGCCGGGCTACGAGCAGTACTTC. Translating it yields CASSFGAPGYEQYF.

This sequence joins TRBV27 and TRBJ2-1, with TRBD2 matching over 7 bases. This CDR3 region has 16 residues. Germline loops: CDR1 MNHEY, CDR2 SMNVEV (reference sequence). After removal of 8 bases from V and 1 base from J, the junction contained 11 bases not matched to a gene. The CDR3 sequence is CASLRRGGGSYNEQFF. The CDR3 DNA reads TGTGCCAGCCTACGGCGTGGGGGAGGGTCCTACAATGAGCAGTTCTTC.

The gene calls are TRBV18 and TRBJ2-7; perhaps TRBD2 as D (7 bases). The CDR3 is 14 residues long. The V end was cut by 0 bases, the J end by 6 bases, with 12 bases between. CDR1 KGHSH and CDR2 LQKENI come from the germline V gene. The CDR3 spells CASSPPRGQVEQYF. CDR3 in DNA: TGTGCCAGCTCACCACCGCGGGGGCAGGTCGAGCAGTACTTC.

The chain carries TRBV27 and TRBJ1-2; D is ambiguous. The CDR3 spans 14 residues. V was clipped by 5 bases and J by 1 base, with 11 bases between them. Germline CDR1 and CDR2: MNHEY and SMNVEV (reference sequence). This chain's CDR3 is CASSRTRGNYGYTF. CDR3 sequence (DNA): TGTGCCAGCAGTAGGACTCGGGGTAACTATGGCTACACCTTC.

The chain recombines TRBV9 with TRBJ1-2; the D is unclear. CDR1 is SGDLS and CDR2 is YYNGEE in the germline V gene. This CDR3 is built from 12 residues. Trimming took off 4 bases at V and 6 bases at J, with 10 bases between the two ends. This chain's CDR3 is CASSPGSDGYTF. CDR3 nucleotide sequence: TGTGCCAGCAGCCCGGGTTCCGATGGCTACACCTTC.

This clone was counted once. CDR3 in amino acids: CASSYTAYSSYEQYF. In nucleotides, the CDR3 is TGTGCCAGCAGCTACACAGCTTACAGCTCCTACGAGCAGTACTTC. The V and J genes are TRBV11-2 and TRBJ2-7; D not resolved. The CDR3 has 15 amino acids. V was pared by 4 bases and J by 0 bases, with 13 bases between. The germline CDR1 and CDR2 sequences are SGHAT and FQNNGV.

This chain links TRBV6-2 or TRBV6-3 with TRBJ2-7; no definite D call. This CDR3 has 14 residues. Trimming stripped 4 bases from V and 2 bases from J, with 12 bases between. Germline V lookup: CDR1 MNHEY, CDR2 SVGEGT. CDR3 residues: CASSFDTATYEQYF. CDR3 in DNA: TGTGCCAGCAGTTTCGATACAGCTACCTACGAGCAGTACTTC.

The V and J genes are TRBV14 and TRBJ2-7; 12 bases line up with TRBD1. The length of the CDR3 is 22 residues. V shed 0 bases and J 0 bases; nucleotides not matched to a gene: 18. Germline assignment: CDR1 SGHDN and CDR2 FVKESK. The CDR3: CASSQEGYSWGTGGTNSYEQYF. CDR3 DNA sequence: TGTGCCAGCAGCCAAGAAGGGTATTCTTGGGGGACAGGGGGCACCAACTCCTACGAGCAGTACTTC.

The chain carries TRBV19 and TRBJ1-6; 8 nucleotides match TRBD1. The V gene's germline CDR1 is LNHDA and CDR2 SQIVND (reference sequence). This CDR3 comprises 15 residues. J was trimmed by 9 bases and V by 1 base; bases with no gene match: 5. The CDR3 nucleotides read TGTGCCAGTAGTATAGGAACAGGGGGTCGTTCACCCCTCCACTTT. Amino acid sequence: CASSIGTGGRSPLHF.

The rearrangement joins TRBV11-3 to TRBJ1-1; no clear D gene. CDR1 and CDR2 from the germline V gene are SGHNT and YENEEA. Deletions cut 5 bases from V and 1 base from J, with 11 bases between. There are 14 residues in the CDR3. The CDR3 DNA follows: TGTGCCAGCAGCCCACGGTCGGGGAACACTGAAGCTTTCTTT. It is translated as CASSPRSGNTEAFF.

The chain combines TRBV4-1 with TRBJ2-3; TRBD1 agrees at 8 bases. This CDR3 is built from 16 residues. After removal of 5 bases from V and 0 bases from J, the junction contained 7 bases not matched to a gene. Per the germline V gene, CDR1 is MGHRA and CDR2 is YSYEKL. Here the CDR3 DNA reads TGCGCCAGCAGCGAAGGGACAGGCCTAAGCACAGATACGCAGTATTTT. Translated, it gives CASSEGTGLSTDTQYF.

V is TRBV12-3 or TRBV12-4 and J is TRBJ1-1, with D unresolved. The ends were cut back, 10 bases at V and 0 bases at J, with 9 bases in the middle. The CDR3 contains 12 residues. This CDR3 is CAIREVNTEAFF. CDR3 DNA sequence: TGTGCCATAAGGGAAGTGAACACTGAAGCTTTCTTT.

The chain carries TRBV6-1 and TRBJ1-5, with D uncertain. This CDR3 contains 15 residues. CDR1 MNHNS and CDR2 SASEGT come from the germline V gene. Trimming removed 3 bases at V and 0 bases at J, with 9 bases between. The CDR3 DNA is TGTGCCAGCAGTGAGAGCAGATATAGCAATCAGCCCCAGCATTTT. It codes for CASSESRYSNQPQHF.

The chain joins TRBV3-1 (or the pseudogene TRBV3-2) to TRBJ1-5; D call uncertain. Germline lookup yields CDR1 LGHDT and CDR2 YNNKEL (reference sequence). V lost 6 bases, J lost 0 bases, and 15 bases lay in between. The CDR3 length is 16 residues. Here the CDR3 reads CASSPTGLGSNQPQHF. The CDR3, as DNA: TGTGCCAGCAGTCCGACGGGCCTGGGTAGCAATCAGCCCCAGCATTTT.